The clone carrying this TCR beta chain was observed at least ten times. Antigen specificity is unknown. After removal of 4 bases from V and 6 bases from J, the junction contained 3 bases not matched to a gene. Germline V gene lookup returns CDR1 DFQATT and CDR2 SNEGSKA (reference sequence). There are 12 residues in the CDR3. From RNA transcripts, TCR beta CDR3 regions were amplified. An initial round of RT-PCR targeting the TCR CDR3 relied on the HTBI primer set. TCRdb called the multiplex PCR reads again in MiXCR, with one record for every CDR3 protein. The sample records about 420,000 distinct CDR3 sequences, around a sixth being singletons. The entry originates in a study of T cells in Graves' hyperthyroidism and ophthalmopathy. Study-level background: At the time of initial diagnosis and before any treatment, peripheral blood was collected. Overall study results and limits: Most clonotypes expanded in thyroid above 0.001 were likewise present in blood.

This chain joins TRBV20-1 and TRBJ2-3, with TRBD1 identical over 8 bases. The origin of this receptor is a woman aged 18-29 years with Graves' hyperthyroidism. The material sequenced was blood. Here the CDR3 DNA reads TGCAGTGCTATAAACAGGGGGGATACGCAGTATTTT. This codes for CSAINRGDTQYF.